The entry below describes one T cell receptor beta chain. Per the germline V gene, CDR1 is KGHDR and CDR2 is SFDVKD. With 5 bases removed from V and 3 bases from J, the gap between germline ends came to 12 bases. The CDR3 extends over 15 amino acids. Repertoires were generated with immunoSEQ multiplex PCR, while TCRdb's copy carries only in-frame clones and drops some. In the table there are hundreds of thousands of clones, around 87% of which are singletons. The sample comes from a study of blood T cell repertoires in COVID-19. The chain employs TRBV24-1 and TRBJ2-2; TRBD1 is a possible D gene (5 bases). The sequencing sample was made of peripheral blood. The receptor was isolated from a man in his 70s with acute or convalescent COVID-19. Written as DNA, the CDR3 is TGTGCCACCAGTGGATGGTTAGGGGACACCGGGGAGCTGTTTTTT. This sequence encodes CATSGWLGDTGELFF.